The sequence of this TCR beta chain was determined in a study of cytomegalovirus exposure and HLA in healthy donors (dated by TCRdb to between 2016 and 2019). Regarding the research as a whole: In an earlier analysis of 587 of the donors, about 270 Gb of sequence data and just under 120 million unique TCR beta sequences from 150 million to 200 million T cells were reported. Of the 398 genotyped donors, around 81% fell in the genetic ancestry cluster associated with self-reported Caucasian donors. The study used immunosequencing to profile the T cell repertoires of about 670 subjects and linked those repertoires to cytomegalovirus serostatus. To predict cytomegalovirus infection status, the study combined high-throughput TCR immunosequencing, statistical association of individual TCRs with disease status, and machine learning. A later genetic analysis used genome-wide SNP genotypes for about 55% of the 666 donors, treating that subset as a discovery cohort. The study was designed to test whether signatures of past pathogen exposure could be identified by cataloging public T cell receptors. Among roughly 400 genotyped donors of the cohort, an average of about 240,000 unique TCR beta nucleotide sequences was sequenced per donor, of which approximately 18% were non-productive. Roughly 300 gigabases of sequencing data and around 85 million unique TCR sequences made up an early release that covered 640 HLA-typed donors. Along with the 666-subject first cohort, a separate validation cohort of over a hundred different subjects was used. Both class I and class II loci were covered by HLA typing, at four-digit resolution. Donor age, sex, ethnicity and CMV serostatus were compiled alongside the repertoire data. Rather than using new phenotypic data, the later analysis identified candidate immune exposures from TCR beta sequences and from how often those sequences occurred across donors. In an earlier analysis of several hundred of the donors, high-throughput TCR beta sequencing was used to judge whether each TCR beta V gene segment behaved as functional or pseudogenic. The number of donors typed differed by locus, with roughly 620-630 for A, B, C, DRB1 and DQB1, 522 for DQA1, nearly 610 for DPA1, and 400 to 490 for DPB1. Every repertoire in the discovery cohort had been generated on one and the same sequencing platform. A later analysis re-examined previously published TCR beta repertoires from more than 550 donors and added high-resolution HLA genotyping to investigate patterns of TCR occurrence. Because of strong linkage in the cohort, five DR-DQ haplotypes were treated as single units for association and clustering.

This clone occurred a few times. The antigen this receptor binds is unknown. No quality values exist for individual bases; no much larger clone is one base distant. Germline trimming amounts to 7 bases on V and 3 bases on J, with 0 as the count of junction bases outside the gene matches. According to the germline V gene (reference sequence), CDR1 reads SGHNT and CDR2 reads YYREEE. The CDR3, from cysteine to phenylalanine, totals 11 residues. This entry keeps only the CDR3 DNA: 33 bases, framed from base 1. The cohort comprised 666 healthy bone marrow donors. All cohort members were sampled while nominally healthy, although unrecorded immune exposures were likely present. The donor was CMV seronegative and belonged to the group of over 350 seronegative cohort members. Each donor provided a peripheral blood sample, and peripheral blood mononuclear cells were used for TCR beta sequencing. The Qiagen DNeasy Blood Extraction Kit was used to extract genomic DNA from the blood cell samples.

The method behind the library was the immunoSEQ multiplex PCR assay. The multiplex PCR relied on a mix of 60 forward primers for TCR Vbeta segments and 13 reverse primers for TCR Jbeta segments. Amplification of the CDR3 region of rearranged TCR beta genes was performed with a multiplex PCR assay on genomic DNA. Amplified TCR beta libraries were sequenced as 87-base-pair reads on the Illumina HiSeq System. In the original analysis: A later analysis counted 75 million to 100 million unique TCR beta chains across the 550 to 700 repertoires, and about 10 million of these chains were shared by at least two donors. A nearest-neighbor algorithm error-corrected the raw reads and collapsed the reads into unique sequences, merging closely related sequences to remove PCR and sequencing errors. To assign V, D and J gene segments, CDR3 sequences were aligned to IMGT reference sequences. For a sequence to be retained, a match of at least six nucleotides to both a V gene segment and a J gene segment was required. Rearrangements were classified as productive when the CDR3 lacked stop codons and remained in frame with V and J, and all other rearrangements were classified as non-productive. CDR3 was defined by IMGT convention, running from the second conserved V-encoded cysteine to the conserved J-encoded phenylalanine. Sequences without an unambiguous match to a single V gene segment were excluded from the earlier analysis of about 600 of the donors. In an earlier analysis of some 590 of the donors, a V segment was called functional when productive rearrangements were above 56.7%, and segregating when the standard deviation between donors exceeded 5%. To diagnose cytomegalovirus status from the catalog of TCR beta chain sequences, a statistical classification framework was built. In a later analysis, V and J genes were assigned by comparing TCR nucleotide sequences against IMGT/GENE-DB human TR gene sequences. Using the TCRdist pipeline, a later analysis assigned CDR3 sequences along with most-parsimonious VDJ recombination scenarios. A later analysis defined each TCR beta chain by its CDR3 amino acid sequence plus V-gene family, and excluded reads lacking a unique V-gene family. In a later analysis, a few hundred highly shared, low-generation-probability nucleotide sequences were removed to address suspected cross-contamination and a sequencing artifact. A later analysis calculated a clonal expansion index for each public chain from normalized within-repertoire ranks of inferred template counts. A later analysis computed generation probabilities with a VDJ recombination model fitted to out-of-frame rearrangements, and checked the results against IGoR. A later analysis scored TCR-TCR, TCR-HLA and TCR-CMV co-occurrence with hypergeometric tests, applying a repertoire-size bias correction to TCR pairs. False discovery rates were estimated in a later analysis by permuting HLA or CMV assignments 20 times. A later analysis grouped co-occurring TCRs with DBSCAN, adding TCRdist sequence similarity when clustering within HLA-allele-positive subsets. Repertoires with fewer than 30,000 or more than 120,000 public chains were left out of co-occurrence clustering, as were four to six repertoires with anomalous nucleotide sharing. TCRdb stores this immuneACCESS table with in-frame sequences only. Part of the clones is absent; in the studies checked, under half of the shortfall reflects unresolved V genes, and no reason is known for the rest. V and J calls plus clone size are reproduced from that table; the DNA served to infer D and trimming. Within this sample are 200,000 to 250,000 clones, with 70% to 85% of them counted one time only. The leading ten clones occupy more than 0.5% of the sample.

What the work shows at the level of the full study, not this receptor alone: CMV serostatus was the only immune exposure information available for the cohort. Linkage disequilibrium might explain the correlated functional status among segregating V segments, but an unknown experimental factor could not be excluded. In a later analysis, TCR association rates were found to vary across HLA loci, with the most associated TCRs seen for DRB1 alleles and the fewest for HLA-C alleles. Cytomegalovirus status was reported to be diagnosed by the classifier with high specificity and sensitivity in both the original and validation cohorts. Because HLA typing was unavailable for some donors at each locus, only the typed subset was used in association tests. Sequencing depth was assumed to be roughly uniform across donors in the presence/absence analyses, though that assumption may not hold. A few of the identified cytomegalovirus-associated TCR beta chains were confirmed in vitro to be specific for cytomegalovirus antigens. Most CMV-associated TCR beta chains appeared to be HLA-restricted in a later analysis, and the HLA associations seemed to be driven largely by CMV exposure. According to a later analysis, parvovirus B19, influenza, CMV and Epstein-Barr virus appeared linked to several top co-occurrence clusters. Most TCR sequences were seen in very few donors, while some public TCRs were found in many individuals. Compared with equally common non-associated chains, HLA-associated TCR beta chains in a later analysis were more clonally expanded and had lower generation probabilities. The sequencing pipeline was judged likely to have produced a cluster of highly shared sequence variants as a technical artifact. In a later genetic analysis, fewer N-insertions in productive TCRs were reported among donors in an Asian-associated ancestry cluster than the approximately 710-donor mean. A later analysis associated about 17,000 TCR beta sequences with specific HLA alleles at a false discovery rate of 0.05. A later genetic analysis associated a missense DCLRE1C variant with V-gene and J-gene trimming of TCR beta chains, and an independent cohort replicated the association. Broadly in line with IMGT annotations, most TCR beta V segments showed up in productive rearrangements about 90% or about 30% of the time in an earlier analysis of several hundred of the donors. Because counts were too low, roughly 18 rarely observed V segments, including chromosome 9 orphons, were left out of the earlier analysis of roughly 600 of the donors. A further reported finding was that TCR beta sequences accurately predicted the HLA-A and HLA-B alleles for most subjects in the first cohort. The authors suggested that the approach could potentially be generalized to other disease states and immunological phenotypes. A total of fewer than 200 TCR beta chains were listed by the study as associated with cytomegalovirus. Strong co-occurrence of HLA alleles, especially DR and DQ, made assigning TCR associations to individual alleles difficult. The 87-base-pair reads could not distinguish some IMGT-functional V segments, including TRBV6-2 and TRBV6-3, so those segments were excluded. In this cohort, only TCR beta chains were sequenced, and detectable features were limited by the absence of alpha or paired-chain data.

Sequencing was carried out using PBMCs. The chain is made from TRBV5-4 and TRBJ1-1, and 7 junction bases match TRBD1. The sequence came from a woman aged 40 to 50 in good health and CMV-seronegative. DNA sequence: TGTGCCAGCCAGGGGGACACTGAAGCTTTCTTT. Translated, this is CASQGDTEAFF. The variable domain in full, with residues beyond the CDR3 obtained from the reference TRBV5-4 and TRBJ1-1 genes, is ETGVTQSPTHLIKTRGQQVTLRCSSQSGHNTVSWYQQALGQGPQFIFQYYREEENGRGNFPPRFSGLQFPNYSSELNVNALELDDSALYLCASQGDTEAFFGQGTRLTVV.